Each of the 12 T cell receptor beta chains below was sequenced from the same sample in a study of cytomegalovirus exposure and HLA in healthy donors. Assay used: immunoSEQ multiplex PCR; TCRdb lists only in-frame clones, some missing. The sample lists under 250,000 clones, more than 85% occurring once. The sample was PBMCs. These receptors were collected from a man aged 18 to 35 in good health and CMV-seropositive.

This chain connects TRBV5-1 to TRBJ2-5, with TRBD2 matching 7 bases. Trimming at V came to 0 bases and at J to 1 base, leaving 6 bases not matched to a gene. Germline values: CDR1 SGHRS, CDR2 YFSETQ. This CDR3 comprises 16 residues. This CDR3 is CASSLGVSSGQETQYF. DNA of the CDR3: TGCGCCAGCAGCTTGGGTGTGTCTAGCGGCCAAGAGACCCAGTACTTC. Variable domain in full (rest from reference TRBV5-1 and TRBJ2-5): KAGVTQTPRYLIKTRGQQVTLSCSPISGHRSVSWYQQTPGQGLQFLFEYFSETQRNKGNFPGRFSGRQFSNSRSEMNVSTLELGDSALYLCASSLGVSSGQETQYFGPGTRLLVL.

This chain connects TRBV6-5 to TRBJ2-1, with a weak D call TRBD1 (5 bases). The CDR3 length is 14 residues. Germline V gives CDR1 MNHEY, CDR2 SVGAGI. V lost 0 bases and J lost 10, with 13 bases in between. In DNA form, the CDR3 reads TGTGCCAGCAGTTACTCCCTACAGGAACGCGAGCAGTTCTTC. Protein: CASSYSLQEREQFF.

This clone was observed once. The sample carries other DNA sequences with the same CDR3. The J gene is TRBJ2-3, the V gene TRBV5-1; TRBD1 matches 7 bases. V shed 1 base, J shed 4 bases, and the junction held 0 bases outside the gene matches. Looked up from germline, CDR1 is SGHRS and CDR2 is YFSETQ. CDR3 length equals 13 residues. The CDR3 sequence is CASSLTGADTQYF. The CDR3 bases are TGCGCCAGCAGCTTGACAGGGGCAGATACGCAGTATTTT. Looking up the rest from reference TRBV5-1 and TRBJ2-3 gives the full variable domain: KAGVTQTPRYLIKTRGQQVTLSCSPISGHRSVSWYQQTPGQGLQFLFEYFSETQRNKGNFPGRFSGRQFSNSRSEMNVSTLELGDSALYLCASSLTGADTQYFGPGTRLTVL.

The chain has TRBV29-1 and TRBJ2-1, with a possible D match to TRBD2 (6 bases). Germline V CDR1 and CDR2: SQVTM, ANQGSEA. Trimming cost V 3 bases and J 2 bases, with 11 bases left between them. The CDR3 spans 14 residues. CDR3 residues: CSVDQRAAYNEQFF. The CDR3 bases are TGCAGCGTTGATCAGCGGGCCGCCTACAATGAGCAGTTCTTC.

The chain links TRBV5-4 to TRBJ2-7; D tentatively fits TRBD1 or TRBD2 (5 bases each). There are 14 residues in the CDR3. CDR1 SGHNT and CDR2 YYREEE come from the germline V gene (reference sequence). V dropped 0 bases and J dropped 4 bases, with 11 bases sitting between them. The CDR3 loop is CASSLAGAGYEQYF. Written as DNA, the CDR3 is TGTGCCAGCAGCTTGGCCGGGGCGGGTTACGAGCAGTACTTC.

This chain joins TRBV28 and TRBJ2-7; 9 bases are shared with TRBD1. Unmatched junction bases numbered 6, after V lost 4 bases and J lost 2 bases. Germline values: CDR1 MDHEN, CDR2 SYDVKM. The CDR3 totals 15 residues. The CDR3 loop is CASSSAGTGTYEQYF. CDR3 nucleotide sequence: TGTGCCAGCAGTTCCGCCGGGACAGGGACCTACGAGCAGTACTTC.

J is TRBJ1-1 and V is TRBV19; TRBD1 matches at 9 bases. The V gene end was trimmed by 11 bases and the J gene end by 5 bases; junction bases not matched to a gene: 15. The CDR3 runs 15 residues. Germline V gene sequence: CDR1 LNHDA, CDR2 SQIVND (reference sequence). CDR3 bases: TGTGCCTCACACACGGGACAGGGTGTTGTAACTGAAGCTTTCTTT. Amino acid sequence: CASHTGQGVVTEAFF.

A note on this clone: A junction end diverges from the germline sequence, so it may reflect a read error. The CDR3 spells CAGSPQGYAYGYTF. For the CDR3, the DNA is TGTGCCGGCAGCCCACAGGGGTACGCCTATGGCTACACCTTC. The chain employs TRBV5-6 and TRBJ1-2, with TRBD1 matching 7 bases. The CDR3 sequence is 14 residues long. Germline CDR1 reads SGHDT; CDR2 reads YYEEEE.

This rearrangement joins TRBV28 to TRBJ2-7; 8 bases align to TRBD1. This CDR3 spans 15 amino acids. V trimming: 6 bases; J trimming: 2 bases; junction bases outside the gene matches: 9. Germline V gene lookup returns CDR1 MDHEN and CDR2 SYDVKM. In DNA form, the CDR3 reads TGTGCCAGCAGCCATGATGGGGGACAGGCCTACGAGCAGTACTTC. This gives the protein CASSHDGGQAYEQYF.

This sequence joins TRBV5-1 and TRBJ2-1; a possible D gene is TRBD2 (5 bases). Trimming took 0 bases from V and 3 from J, leaving 10 bases between them. The length of the CDR3 is 15 residues. CDR1 and CDR2 (germline): SGHRS, YFSETQ. The CDR3, as DNA: TGCGCCAGCAGCTTGGATGGACTGGACTACAATGAGCAGTTCTTC. The encoded protein is CASSLDGLDYNEQFF. The entire variable domain, with the rest obtained from reference TRBV5-1 and TRBJ2-1, is as follows: KAGVTQTPRYLIKTRGQQVTLSCSPISGHRSVSWYQQTPGQGLQFLFEYFSETQRNKGNFPGRFSGRQFSNSRSEMNVSTLELGDSALYLCASSLDGLDYNEQFFGPGTRLTVL.

The chain combines TRBV18 with TRBJ1-3; D ambiguous. The V end was cut by 5 bases, the J end by 0 bases, with 14 bases between. CDR1 is KGHSH and CDR2 is LQKENI in the germline V gene. The CDR3 sequence is 16 residues long. CDR3 bases: TGTGCCAGCTCATCAGAGACACCCAGCTCTGGAAACACCATATATTTT. As protein: CASSSETPSSGNTIYF.

This clone was seen more than once but under ten times. V usage is TRBV19 and J usage is TRBJ1-5, with 7 positions matching TRBD1. Trimming at V came to 4 bases and at J to 3 bases, leaving 9 bases not matched to a gene. CDR1 is LNHDA and CDR2 is SQIVND in the germline V gene (reference sequence). This CDR3 spans 16 amino acids. The CDR3 region is CASSTTGTATNQPQHF. The CDR3 DNA follows: TGTGCCAGTAGTACTACCGGGACAGCCACCAATCAGCCCCAGCATTTT.